This passage covers 17 T cell receptor beta chains from one sample sequenced in a study of beta chain features in type 1 diabetes. General study findings and limits: Among patients with Type 1 diabetes, TCRB CDR3s were moderately but significantly shorter in every one of the four CD4+ subsets.

Every isolated RNA sample was fully reverse transcribed, so sequencing captured expressed TCRB transcripts. Repertoires were generated with immunoSEQ multiplex PCR, while TCRdb's copy carries only in-frame clones and drops some. The sample yields 600,000 to 700,000 clones, around an eighth seen once. For these TCRs, the target antigens are not known. Sequencing was done on a sample of naive CD4+ T cells from blood. The receptors were sampled from a man aged 18 to 29 with type 1 diabetes.

In its sample, this clone was seen a few times. This chain connects TRBV19 to TRBJ2-1; a weak D match, TRBD1 (6 bases). The ends were cut back, 5 bases at V and 8 bases at J, with 10 bases in the middle. Germline loops: CDR1 LNHDA, CDR2 SQIVND (reference sequence). The CDR3 is made up of 12 amino acids. This CDR3 reads CASSSQGYEQFF. CDR3 coding DNA: TGTGCCAGTAGTTCTCAGGGGTATGAGCAGTTCTTC.

V gene TRBV7-2 combines with J gene TRBJ2-2, with no clear D. The germline CDR1 and CDR2 sequences are SGHTA and FQGNSA. V shed 1 base and J shed 0 bases, with 9 bases lying between them. The CDR3 is 16 amino acids. The CDR3 loop is CASSLELAANTGELFF. For the CDR3, the DNA is TGTGCCAGCAGCTTAGAACTGGCGGCGAACACCGGGGAGCTGTTTTTT.

Of note for this clone: Sequence at one end of the junction differs from germline and may be a read error. The chain links TRBV7-2 to TRBJ2-1; D is undetermined. Germline CDR1 SGHTA, CDR2 FQGNSA. This CDR3 is built from 12 residues. The CDR3 nucleotides are TGTGCCAGCAGGTTAGGAGCATCTGAGCAGTTCTTC. As protein: CASRLGASEQFF.

The chain couples TRBV5-1 to TRBJ1-4; D unclear. The CDR3 loop spans 17 amino acids. Germline-derived CDR1 and CDR2 are SGHRS and YFSETQ. V was pared by 4 bases and J by 0 bases, with 16 bases between. This chain's CDR3 is CASSPSGAPATNEKLFF. DNA of the CDR3: TGCGCCAGCAGCCCCTCCGGAGCGCCCGCAACTAATGAAAAACTGTTTTTT.

The V call is TRBV5-4, the J call TRBJ2-6; D is unclear. Trimming took off 1 base at V and 1 base at J, with 6 bases between the two ends. Germline CDR1 reads SGHNT; CDR2 reads YYREEE (reference sequence). The CDR3 is made up of 15 amino acids. CDR3 DNA sequence: TGTGCCAGCAGCTTGATAGGATCTGGGGCCAACGTCCTGACTTTC. Protein: CASSLIGSGANVLTF. Looking up the rest from reference TRBV5-4 and TRBJ2-6 gives the full variable domain: ETGVTQSPTHLIKTRGQQVTLRCSSQSGHNTVSWYQQALGQGPQFIFQYYREEENGRGNFPPRFSGLQFPNYSSELNVNALELDDSALYLCASSLIGSGANVLTFGAGSRLTVL.

This clone was detected a few times. The rearrangement joins TRBV6-1 to TRBJ2-7; tentative D call: TRBD1 (5 bases). The ends were cut back, 4 bases at V and 6 bases at J, with 22 bases in the middle. This CDR3 has 16 amino acids. From germline, CDR1 is MNHNS and CDR2 SASEGT. Here the CDR3 reads CASSAHGGAVSLEQYF. In DNA form, the CDR3 reads TGTGCCAGCAGTGCCCATGGTGGGGCAGTGTCTCTCGAGCAGTACTTC.

In this sample, this clone turned up a few times. This chain uses TRBV30 with TRBJ1-1, with no clear D. CDR3 length: 14 residues. Trimming removed 0 bases from V and 3 bases from J, with 11 bases in between. The germline gives CDR1 GTSNPN, CDR2 SVGIG (reference sequence). CDR3 coding DNA: TGTGCCTGGAGTGTACCGGGCCCATACACTGAAGCTTTCTTT. Translated: CAWSVPGPYTEAFF.

This clone was seen a few times. As DNA, the CDR3 is TGTGCCCACAACGCAGGGGCTAATGAAAAACTGTTTTTT. It specifies CAHNAGANEKLFF. The chain has TRBV7-9 and TRBJ1-4; D perhaps matches TRBD1 (6 bases). This CDR3 is 13 amino acids long. From germline, CDR1 is SEHNR and CDR2 FQNEAQ (reference sequence). V was clipped by 11 bases and J by 3 bases, with 13 bases between them.

The gene calls are TRBV5-4 and TRBJ2-7; TRBD1 matches at 7 bases. CDR1 SGHNT and CDR2 YYREEE come from the germline V gene (reference sequence). V shed 1 base and J 6 bases; nucleotides not matched to a gene: 7. The CDR3 is 14 amino acids. CDR3 loop: CASSLSDRRVEQYF. The CDR3, as DNA: TGTGCCAGCAGCTTGTCGGACAGGCGGGTCGAGCAGTACTTC.

The V and J genes are TRBV25-1 and TRBJ2-3, with 11 bases fitting TRBD2. The germline V gene encodes CDR1 MGHDK and CDR2 SYGVNS. This CDR3 has 17 residues. V shed 3 bases, J shed 4 bases, and the junction held 9 bases outside the gene matches. Here the CDR3 DNA reads TGTGCCAGCAGTGAGCTAGCGGGGGGTCCGGGGGCAGATACGCAGTATTTT. It codes for CASSELAGGPGADTQYF.

A few counts support this clone. V and J are TRBV5-6 and TRBJ2-2; D not resolved. In germline, CDR1 is SGHDT, CDR2 YYEEEE. The CDR3 has 15 amino acids. Deletions cut 4 bases from V and 3 bases from J, with 13 bases between. The CDR3 nucleotides are TGTGCCAGCAGCGAATACCCCCGGGACACCGGGGAGCTGTTTTTT. Translation gives CASSEYPRDTGELFF.

J is TRBJ1-5 and V is TRBV2, with D unresolved. Germline assignment: CDR1 SNHLY and CDR2 FYNNEI. Trimming took 2 bases from V and 0 from J, leaving 5 bases between them. CDR3 length: 14 amino acids. CDR3 sequence reads: CASSEQSSNQPQHF. The CDR3 coding sequence is TGTGCCAGCAGTGAACAGTCTAGCAATCAGCCCCAGCATTTT.

This clone has a handful of counts. The chain employs TRBV28 and TRBJ1-2; D ambiguous. There are 11 residues in the CDR3. Trimming pared 6 bases from V and 7 bases from J, leaving 9 bases between. Germline CDR1 and CDR2: MDHEN and SYDVKM. The CDR3 region has the DNA TGTGCCAGCAGCTTAAATTCTGGCTACACCTTC. The encoded protein is CASSLNSGYTF.

The V and J genes are TRBV5-4 and TRBJ2-1; the D is unclear. This CDR3 comprises 16 residues. V gave up 3 bases and J gave up 0 bases, with 13 bases separating them. Germline-derived CDR1 and CDR2 are SGHNT and YYREEE (reference sequence). CDR3 residues: CASSSLPGTSYNEQFF. CDR3 sequence (DNA): TGTGCCAGCAGCTCGTTACCAGGTACCTCCTACAATGAGCAGTTCTTC.

The rearrangement uses TRBV7-2 and TRBJ2-7; 10 bases map to TRBD2. J gave up 2 bases and V 5 bases, and 6 bases lay outside the gene matches. This CDR3 contains 15 residues. CDR1 and CDR2 (germline): SGHTA, FQGNSA. The CDR3 coding sequence is TGTGCCAGCAGCGCCGGACTAGCGGAGGCCTACGAGCAGTACTTC. This gives the protein CASSAGLAEAYEQYF.

The chain is built from TRBV2 and TRBJ2-5; D is uncertain. The V end lost 8 bases, the J end lost 4 bases, and 8 bases lay between the germline ends. There are 11 residues in the CDR3. The germline gives CDR1 SNHLY, CDR2 FYNNEI. The CDR3 loop reads CASGIGETQYF. DNA for the CDR3: TGTGCCAGCGGAATAGGAGAGACCCAGTACTTC. Based on the CDR3 plus reference TRBV2 and TRBJ2-5, the full variable domain is EPEVTQTPSHQVTQMGQEVILRCVPISNHLYFYWYRQILGQKVEFLVSFYNNEISEKSEIFDDQFSVERPDGSNFTLKIRSTKLEDSAMYFCASGIGETQYFGPGTRLLVL.

The sample holds a few counts of this clone. The CDR3 DNA sequence: TGTGCCAGCAGCTTCCAAGGGACCGCAGAGGGTGGCTACACCTTC. It yields the protein CASSFQGTAEGGYTF. The chain uses TRBV7-2 and TRBJ1-2; D is perhaps TRBD1 (5 bases). CDR1 is SGHTA and CDR2 is FQGNSA in the germline V gene. V was trimmed by 3 bases and J by 7 bases, leaving 18 bases between them. This CDR3 is 15 amino acids long.